Sequencing of this T cell receptor beta chain was carried out in a study of radiotherapy plus CTLA-4 blockade in lung cancer. J gave up 2 bases and V 4 bases, and 11 bases lay outside the gene matches. This CDR3 comprises 17 residues. Germline-derived CDR1 and CDR2 are SGHNT and YYREEE (reference sequence). Study-wide results and caveats: The best prediction of response reportedly came from early blood T cell clone dynamics, with interferon-beta. Peripheral blood showed expansion of tumor-derived TCR clones after radiotherapy and ipilimumab.

Assay: immunoSEQ multiplex PCR; the TCRdb copy retains only in-frame clones and omits some. Of roughly 30,000 clones in the sample, 70% to 90% were seen once. To note about this clone: Its matching antigen is unknown.

Sequencing was performed on peripheral blood, taken from a patient treated with radiotherapy plus ipilimumab. This TCR derives from a human donor with non-small cell lung cancer that progressed on radiotherapy plus ipilimumab. This chain uses TRBV5-4 with TRBJ2-3; 9 nucleotides line up with TRBD2. This CDR3 reads CASSEDLAGSPTDTQYF. In nucleotides, the CDR3 is TGTGCCAGCAGCGAAGACCTAGCGGGGAGCCCCACAGATACGCAGTATTTT.